The next 12 T cell receptor beta chains were all read from a single sample in a study of blood T cell repertoires in COVID-19. Profiling relied on immunoSEQ multiplex PCR, and the TCRdb table lists in-frame clones only, not all of them. This repertoire shows fewer than 110,000 clones, about 80% found once; its top ten account for roughly 4%. The sequenced sample consisted of peripheral blood. These receptors were collected from a man between 65 and 85 years old with acute or convalescent COVID-19.

The chain couples TRBV5-1 to TRBJ2-1, with TRBD2 matching 7 bases. Trimming cost V 1 base and J 8 bases; bases outside gene matches: 12. The CDR3 spans 16 residues. The V gene's germline CDR1 is SGHRS and CDR2 YFSETQ. This CDR3 is CASSLKSGDLVYEQFF. CDR3 bases: TGCGCCAGCAGCTTGAAGAGCGGGGATTTGGTTTATGAGCAGTTCTTC.

The chain recombines TRBV19 with TRBJ1-2, with D tentatively TRBD1 (5 bases). The CDR3 extends over 15 amino acids. The germline gives CDR1 LNHDA, CDR2 SQIVND (reference sequence). Trimming removed 7 bases at V and 0 bases at J, with 15 bases between. CDR3 sequence reads: CASNDVGPANYGYTF. In DNA form, the CDR3 reads TGTGCCAGTAATGACGTGGGGCCAGCTAACTATGGCTACACCTTC.

This clone appeared a few times. The chain joins TRBV11-2 to TRBJ1-6; a weak D match, TRBD1 (5 bases). The ends were cut back, 0 bases at V and 8 bases at J, with 5 bases in the middle. Germline values: CDR1 SGHAT, CDR2 FQNNGV. The CDR3 loop spans 13 amino acids. The CDR3 loop reads CASSLEGDSPLHF. CDR3 DNA: TGTGCCAGCAGCTTAGAAGGGGATTCACCCCTCCACTTT.

This rearrangement joins TRBV5-5 to TRBJ1-1; D is possibly TRBD1 (5 bases). The CDR3 runs 16 residues. CDR1 is SGHKS and CDR2 is YYEKEE in the germline V gene (reference sequence). V was clipped by 2 bases and J by 1 base, with 15 bases between them. CDR3 loop: CASSFGHFSENTEAFF. The CDR3 DNA sequence: TGTGCCAGCAGCTTTGGACACTTCTCTGAGAACACTGAAGCTTTCTTT.

The gene calls are TRBV28 and TRBJ2-2; 8 bases fit TRBD1. The CDR3 length is 17 residues. Germline trimming cut 3 bases from V and 5 bases from J; bases unmatched to any gene: 11. The germline gives CDR1 MDHEN, CDR2 SYDVKM. CDR3 sequence reads: CASSFYPETGATGELFF. In DNA, the CDR3 is TGTGCCAGCAGTTTTTATCCTGAGACAGGGGCGACCGGGGAGCTGTTTTTT.

The V call is TRBV19, the J call TRBJ2-3, with TRBD2 matching 8 bases. V lost 10 bases and J lost 2; bases outside the gene matches: 2. The germline V gene has CDR1 LNHDA and CDR2 SQIVND (reference sequence). This CDR3 is 12 amino acids long. CDR3 nucleotide sequence: TGTGCCACGGGGGGGATCACAGATACGCAGTATTTT. This gives the protein CATGGITDTQYF.

J is TRBJ2-5 and V is TRBV7-2; D unclear. The CDR3 is 13 amino acids. Germline lookup yields CDR1 SGHTA and CDR2 FQGNSA. The ends were cut back, 3 bases at V and 1 base at J, with 6 bases in the middle. The CDR3 nucleotides read TGTGCCAGCAGCTTGACTTTCCAAGAGACCCAGTACTTC. Translated: CASSLTFQETQYF.

This chain joins TRBV5-4 and TRBJ1-1; possibly TRBD1 for D (6 bases). The V and J ends lost 3 bases and 2 bases respectively, with 14 bases between them. The CDR3 length is 15 residues. The V gene's germline CDR1 is SGHNT and CDR2 YYREEE (reference sequence). The CDR3 protein is CASSSLTGTNTEAFF. The CDR3 nucleotides read TGTGCCAGCAGCTCCCTGACAGGCACCAACACTGAAGCTTTCTTT.

The chain joins TRBV7-3 to TRBJ1-6; D unresolved. V lost 4 bases and J lost 8, with 9 bases in between. The length of the CDR3 is 13 residues. CDR1 and CDR2 (germline): SGHTA, FQGTGA. CDR3 in DNA: TGTGCCAGCAGCTCTCAGAGGGATTCACCCCTCCACTTT. Amino acid sequence: CASSSQRDSPLHF.

V usage is TRBV29-1 and J usage is TRBJ1-3; 8 positions match TRBD1. CDR1 and CDR2 from the germline V gene are SQVTM and ANQGSEA. The CDR3 sequence is 14 residues long. The V and J ends lost 6 bases and 4 bases, in that order; junction bases with no gene match: 8. This CDR3 is CSVFDRGHGNTIYF. The CDR3 DNA reads TGCAGCGTGTTCGACAGGGGCCACGGAAACACCATATATTTT.

The rearrangement joins TRBV27 to TRBJ1-5; D call uncertain. The CDR3 has 17 amino acids. CDR1 MNHEY and CDR2 SMNVEV come from the germline V gene (reference sequence). V lost 3 bases to trimming and J lost 4 bases, with 19 bases between them. The CDR3 is CASSLSWAGFRNQPQHF. The CDR3 DNA reads TGTGCCAGCAGTTTGAGTTGGGCGGGGTTTCGGAATCAGCCCCAGCATTTT.

The gene calls are TRBV6-5 and TRBJ1-5; 7 bases line up with TRBD1. CDR3 length: 14 amino acids. V was pared by 6 bases and J by 3 bases, with 5 bases of the junction left unmatched. The V gene's germline CDR1 is MNHEY and CDR2 SVGAGI. CDR3 residues: CASRLDRTNQPQHF. The CDR3 DNA reads TGTGCCAGCAGGTTGGACAGGACCAATCAGCCCCAGCATTTT.